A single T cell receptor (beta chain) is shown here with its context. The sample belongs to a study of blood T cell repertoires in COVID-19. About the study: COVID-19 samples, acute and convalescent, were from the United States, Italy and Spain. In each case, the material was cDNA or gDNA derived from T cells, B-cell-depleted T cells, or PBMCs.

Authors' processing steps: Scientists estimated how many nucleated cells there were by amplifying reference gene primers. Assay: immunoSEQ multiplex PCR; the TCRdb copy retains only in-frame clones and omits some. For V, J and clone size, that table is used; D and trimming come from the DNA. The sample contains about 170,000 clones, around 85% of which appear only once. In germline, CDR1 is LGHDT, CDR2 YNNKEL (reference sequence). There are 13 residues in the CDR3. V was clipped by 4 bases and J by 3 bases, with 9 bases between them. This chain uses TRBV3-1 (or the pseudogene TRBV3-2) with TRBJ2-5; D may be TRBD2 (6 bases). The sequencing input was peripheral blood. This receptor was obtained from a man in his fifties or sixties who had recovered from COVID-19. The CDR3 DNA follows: TGTGCCAGCAGCCCCGGGAGAGAAGAGACCCAGTACTTC. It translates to CASSPGREETQYF.